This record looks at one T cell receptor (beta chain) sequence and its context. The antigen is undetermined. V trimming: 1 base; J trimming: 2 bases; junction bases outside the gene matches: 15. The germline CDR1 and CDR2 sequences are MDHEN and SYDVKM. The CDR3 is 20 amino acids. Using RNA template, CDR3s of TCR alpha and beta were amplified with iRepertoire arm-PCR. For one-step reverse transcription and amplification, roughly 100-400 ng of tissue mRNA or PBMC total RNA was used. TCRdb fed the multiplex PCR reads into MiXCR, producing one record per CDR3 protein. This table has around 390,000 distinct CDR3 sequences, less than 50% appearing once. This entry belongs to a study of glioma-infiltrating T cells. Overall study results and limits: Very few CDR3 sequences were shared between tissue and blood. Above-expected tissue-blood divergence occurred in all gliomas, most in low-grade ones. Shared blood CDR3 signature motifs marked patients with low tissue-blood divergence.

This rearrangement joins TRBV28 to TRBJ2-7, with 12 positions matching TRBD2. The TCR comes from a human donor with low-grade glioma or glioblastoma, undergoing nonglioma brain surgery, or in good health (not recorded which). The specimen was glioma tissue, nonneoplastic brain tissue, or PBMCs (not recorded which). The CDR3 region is CASSLSLHSSGRAPPYEQYF. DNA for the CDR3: TGTGCCAGCAGTTTATCCCTCCATTCTAGCGGGAGGGCCCCTCCCTACGAGCAGTACTTC.